The rows below give T cell receptor beta chains drawn from one sample of a study of blood T cell repertoires in COVID-19. The protocol was immunoSEQ multiplex PCR, while the TCRdb copy is restricted to in-frame clones and leaves out a portion. The data contain 110,000 to 150,000 clones, about 86% of them singletons. The sample consisted of peripheral blood. The source is a human donor in a cohort sampled during active COVID-19. Both conserved end residues are part of each CDR3. Each record gives: V gene, J gene, CDR3 protein.

V: TRBV5-4
J: TRBJ2-4
CDR3: CASSFESNREGRAKNIQYF

V: TRBV6-4
J: TRBJ2-3
CDR3: CASSSGTGSADTQYF

V: TRBV7-2
J: TRBJ2-7
CDR3: CASSPHRGGQGYEQYF

V: TRBV7-2
J: TRBJ2-5
CDR3: CASRQTGSSETQYF

V: TRBV5-1
J: TRBJ2-7
CDR3: CASSSTGVQYF

V: TRBV7-9
J: TRBJ2-7
CDR3: CASSRKDSLDEQYF

V: TRBV6-5
J: TRBJ1-4
CDR3: CASSSQGAGSNEKLFF

V: TRBV25-1
J: TRBJ1-6
CDR3: CASSDAGGSGSPLHF

V: TRBV29-1
J: TRBJ1-2
CDR3: CSVNRDGGHYGYTF

V: TRBV19
J: TRBJ2-1
CDR3: CASSIVLAGALSSYNEQFF

V: TRBV6-6
J: TRBJ2-7
CDR3: CASSPAGYEQYF

V: TRBV4-1
J: TRBJ2-1
CDR3: CASSQPLAGGRIYEQFF

V: TRBV6-5
J: TRBJ1-3
CDR3: CASSQGPNTIYF

V: TRBV3-1/TRBV3-2
J: TRBJ2-3
CDR3: CASSLGLAGVQDTQYF

V: TRBV19
J: TRBJ2-1
CDR3: CASSITSGGAWDEQFF

V: TRBV5-1
J: TRBJ1-6
CDR3: CASSRTGGGGLNYNSPLHF

V: TRBV23-1
J: TRBJ1-2
CDR3: CVSYPHFYGYTF

V: TRBV9
J: TRBJ1-1
CDR3: CASSVTTGLGTEAFF

V: TRBV19
J: TRBJ1-5
CDR3: CASNAIGVEGGQPQHF

V: TRBV29-1
J: TRBJ1-4
CDR3: CSVGLQSEKLFF

V: TRBV5-8
J: TRBJ2-2
CDR3: CASSIGQGARTGELFF

V: TRBV7-9
J: TRBJ1-6
CDR3: CASSPSAAGSPLHF

V: TRBV18
J: TRBJ2-5
CDR3: CASSPGGRVQLQETQYF

V: TRBV2
J: TRBJ2-1
CDR3: CASRLGAGEQFF

V: TRBV5-1
J: TRBJ1-4
CDR3: CASSLGNGPTNEKLFF

V: TRBV10-3
J: TRBJ1-5
CDR3: CAISLDSSNQPQHF

V: TRBV19
J: TRBJ2-5
CDR3: CASRPGGGGLGTQYF

V: TRBV5-1
J: TRBJ2-3
CDR3: CASSLDAGGTDTQYF

V: TRBV4-1
J: TRBJ2-5
CDR3: CASSQEGTGEGETQYF

V: TRBV5-1
J: TRBJ1-5
CDR3: CASSRTGDSNQPQHF

V: TRBV6-6
J: TRBJ2-7
CDR3: CASGLAGYAYEQYF

V: TRBV5-4
J: TRBJ1-2
CDR3: CASSLDSNYGYTF

V: TRBV6-4
J: TRBJ2-3
CDR3: CASSDHLAGGTDTQYF

V: TRBV4-1
J: TRBJ1-5
CDR3: CASSQDRLQGATQPQHF

V: TRBV5-1
J: TRBJ1-2
CDR3: CASSLGGGDGYTF

V: TRBV14
J: TRBJ2-2
CDR3: CASSPIRALYRAGELFF